The clone carrying this TCR beta chain has a count of ten or more. Its antigen remains unknown. TCRdb passed the reads through MiXCR, listing each CDR3 protein once. Among about 600,000 distinct CDR3 sequences listed, approximately 25% were seen once. The data were taken from a study of T cell repertoires in cytomegalovirus infection. The study's findings and limits: Carriage of CMV together with the relevant HLA was identifiable through cumulative public TCR beta family frequency.

This CDR3 has 15 amino acids. V was pared by 6 bases and J by 3 bases, with 8 bases of the junction left unmatched. This TCR was recovered from a human donor in good health (CMV status not recorded). Some clones in this sample may be carry-over from other donors' samples. The chain uses TRBV12-3 or TRBV12-4 and TRBJ2-3; 8 positions match TRBD2. The sequenced sample consisted of CD8+ T cells from PBMCs. DNA of the CDR3: TGTGCCAGCAGCCCGGGACTAGGAAAAACAGATACGCAGTATTTT. Amino acid sequence: CASSPGLGKTDTQYF.